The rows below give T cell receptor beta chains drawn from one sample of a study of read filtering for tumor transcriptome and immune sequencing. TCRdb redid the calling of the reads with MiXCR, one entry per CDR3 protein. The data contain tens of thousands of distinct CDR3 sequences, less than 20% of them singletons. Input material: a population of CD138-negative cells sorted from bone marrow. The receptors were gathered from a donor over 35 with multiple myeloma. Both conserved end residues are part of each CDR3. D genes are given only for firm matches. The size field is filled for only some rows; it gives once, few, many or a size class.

CSAEDGELFF	TGCAGCGCTGAGGACGGGGAGCTGTTTTTT	.	TRBV29-1	TRBJ2-2	.
CSARGEGPGFRETQYF	TGCAGTGCTAGGGGGGAGGGGCCAGGGTTCAGGGAGACCCAGTACTTC	TRBD2	TRBV20-1	TRBJ2-5	medium-sized
CASSLWDGSTDTQYF	TGCGCCAGCAGCTTGTGGGACGGGAGCACAGATACGCAGTATTTT	.	TRBV5-1	TRBJ2-3	few
CASSQEQGSTDTQYF	TGTGCCAGCAGCCAAGAACAGGGCAGCACAGATACGCAGTATTTT	.	TRBV4-2	TRBJ2-3	many
CASSLASGRYYNEQFF	TGTGCCAGCAGCTTGGCTAGCGGGAGGTATTATAATGAGCAGTTCTTC	TRBD2	TRBV5-4	TRBJ2-1	many
CASSSGWHRLNTEAFF	TGTGCCAGCAGTTCCGGGTGGCACCGACTGAACACTGAAGCTTTCTTT	.	TRBV12-3/TRBV12-4	TRBJ1-1	many
CSVRGRRNTIYF	TGCAGCGTTCGGGGTAGAAGAAACACCATATATTTT	.	TRBV29-1	TRBJ1-3	.
CASSQEFVTGELFF	TGTGCCAGCAGCCAAGAGTTTGTCACCGGGGAGCTGTTTTTT	.	TRBV3-1	TRBJ2-2	many
CATSRNPGTSGTSSLAEQFF	TGTGCCACCAGCAGGAATCCCGGGACTAGCGGGACCTCTTCTTTAGCTGAGCAGTTCTTC	TRBD2	TRBV15	TRBJ2-1	many
CSLAGEHSNQPQHF	TGCAGCCTGGCGGGGGAGCATAGCAATCAGCCCCAGCATTTT	.	TRBV29-1	TRBJ1-5	many
CASSLGGLTWSSYNEQFF	TGTGCCAGCAGCTTAGGGGGGCTGACGTGGAGCTCCTACAATGAGCAGTTCTTC	.	TRBV5-4	TRBJ2-1	many
CASSIRQQETQYF	TGTGCCAGCAGCATTCGACAGCAAGAGACCCAGTACTTC	.	TRBV11-2	TRBJ2-5	few
CSARVALQASGSGETQYF	TGCAGTGCTAGAGTCGCCCTCCAGGCTAGCGGGAGCGGTGAGACCCAGTACTTC	TRBD2	TRBV20-1	TRBJ2-5	many
CAITPGGTSGTDTQYF	TGTGCCATCACCCCAGGGGGGACTAGCGGTACAGATACGCAGTATTTT	TRBD2	TRBV10-3	TRBJ2-3	.
CASSGDSLSGANVLTF	TGTGCCAGCAGTGGAGACAGTCTCTCTGGGGCCAACGTCCTGACTTTC	.	TRBV2	TRBJ2-6	many
CASSSGGQGARETQYF	TGTGCCAGCAGCTCCGGTGGACAGGGGGCAAGGGAGACCCAGTACTTC	.	TRBV3-2	TRBJ2-5	many
CATSRDRGTDTQYF	TGTGCCACCAGCAGAGACCGGGGCACAGATACGCAGTATTTT	.	TRBV15	TRBJ2-3	many
CASTGGNTIYF	TGTGCCTCGACGGGAGGAAACACCATATATTTT	.	TRBV30	TRBJ1-3	few
CSAPAPTSYGQYF	TGCAGTGCTCCTGCTCCCACATCCTACGGGCAGTACTTC	.	TRBV20-1	TRBJ2-7	.
CASSILTGVDEQYF	TGTGCCAGCAGCATACTTACAGGGGTGGACGAGCAGTACTTC	TRBD1	TRBV11-3	TRBJ2-7	few
CASSLASGTLGEQYF	TGTGCCAGCAGTTTAGCTAGCGGGACACTCGGCGAGCAGTACTTC	TRBD2	TRBV28	TRBJ2-7	many
CASSPKAGVSYNEQFF	TGCGCCAGCAGCCCCAAAGCGGGAGTATCCTACAATGAGCAGTTCTTC	TRBD2	TRBV10-1	TRBJ2-1	many
CSVDLGDTEAFF	TGCAGCGTTGATTTGGGGGACACTGAAGCTTTCTTT	.	TRBV29-1	TRBJ1-1	many
CSARDLAKNIQYF	TGCAGTGCTAGAGATCTAGCCAAAAACATTCAGTACTTC	.	TRBV20-1	TRBJ2-4	many
CASSLGPPNTQYF	TGTGCCAGCAGCCTAGGTCCCCCCAATACGCAGTATTTT	.	TRBV7-3	TRBJ2-3	.
CASSPRAGYNEQLF	TGTGCCAGCAGTCCTCGGGCAGGCTACAATGAGCAGCTCTTC	.	TRBV12-3/TRBV12-4	TRBJ2-1	.
CASSLDIEQFF	TGCGCCAGCAGCTTGGATATTGAGCAGTTCTTC	.	TRBV5-1	TRBJ2-1	many